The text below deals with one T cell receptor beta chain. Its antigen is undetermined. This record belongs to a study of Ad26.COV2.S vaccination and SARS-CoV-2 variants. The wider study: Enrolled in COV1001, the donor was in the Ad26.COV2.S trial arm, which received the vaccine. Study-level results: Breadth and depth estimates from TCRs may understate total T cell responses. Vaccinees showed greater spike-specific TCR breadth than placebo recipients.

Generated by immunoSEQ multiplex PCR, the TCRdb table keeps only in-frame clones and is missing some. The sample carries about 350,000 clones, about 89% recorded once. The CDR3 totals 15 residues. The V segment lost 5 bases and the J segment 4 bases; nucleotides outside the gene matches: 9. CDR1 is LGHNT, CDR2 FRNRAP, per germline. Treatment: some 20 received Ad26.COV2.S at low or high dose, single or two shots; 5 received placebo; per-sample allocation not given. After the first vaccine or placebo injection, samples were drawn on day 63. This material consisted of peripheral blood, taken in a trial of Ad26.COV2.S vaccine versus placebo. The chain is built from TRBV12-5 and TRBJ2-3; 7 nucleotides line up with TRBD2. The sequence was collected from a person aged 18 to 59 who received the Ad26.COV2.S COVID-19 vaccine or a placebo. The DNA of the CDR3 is TGTGCTAGTGGTCCCCCGGGACTACCGGCAGATACGCAGTATTTT. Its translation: CASGPPGLPADTQYF.